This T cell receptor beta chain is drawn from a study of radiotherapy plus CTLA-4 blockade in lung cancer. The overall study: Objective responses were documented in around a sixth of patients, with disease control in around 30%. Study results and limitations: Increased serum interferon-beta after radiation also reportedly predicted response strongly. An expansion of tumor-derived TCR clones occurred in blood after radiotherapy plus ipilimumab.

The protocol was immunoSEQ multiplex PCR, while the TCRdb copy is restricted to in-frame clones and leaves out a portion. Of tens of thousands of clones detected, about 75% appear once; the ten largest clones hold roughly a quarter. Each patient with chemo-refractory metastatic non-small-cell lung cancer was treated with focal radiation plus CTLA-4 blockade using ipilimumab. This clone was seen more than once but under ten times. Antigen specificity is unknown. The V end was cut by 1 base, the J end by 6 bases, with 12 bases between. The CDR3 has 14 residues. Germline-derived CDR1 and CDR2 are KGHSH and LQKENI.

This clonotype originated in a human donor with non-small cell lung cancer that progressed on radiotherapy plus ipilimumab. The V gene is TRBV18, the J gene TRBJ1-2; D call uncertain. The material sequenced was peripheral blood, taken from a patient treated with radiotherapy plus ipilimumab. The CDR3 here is CASSPQRGMDGYTF. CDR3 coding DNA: TGTGCCAGCTCACCACAACGGGGAATGGATGGCTACACCTTC.